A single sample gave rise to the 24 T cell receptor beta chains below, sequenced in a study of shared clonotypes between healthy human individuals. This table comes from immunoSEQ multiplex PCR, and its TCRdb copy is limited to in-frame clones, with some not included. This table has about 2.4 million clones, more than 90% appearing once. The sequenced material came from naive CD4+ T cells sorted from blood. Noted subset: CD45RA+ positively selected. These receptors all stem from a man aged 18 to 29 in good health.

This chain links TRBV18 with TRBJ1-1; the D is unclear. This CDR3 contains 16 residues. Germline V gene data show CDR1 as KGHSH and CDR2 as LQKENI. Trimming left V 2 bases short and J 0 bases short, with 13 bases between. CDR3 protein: CASSPLGSGMNTEAFF. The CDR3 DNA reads TGTGCCAGCTCACCATTGGGGTCGGGAATGAACACTGAAGCTTTCTTT.

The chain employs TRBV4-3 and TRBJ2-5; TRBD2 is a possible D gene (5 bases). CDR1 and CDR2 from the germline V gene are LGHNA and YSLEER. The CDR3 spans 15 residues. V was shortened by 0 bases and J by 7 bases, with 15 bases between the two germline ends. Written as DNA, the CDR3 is TGCGCCAGCAGCCAAGATAATGTCGGGAAAGGGACCCAGTACTTC. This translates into CASSQDNVGKGTQYF.

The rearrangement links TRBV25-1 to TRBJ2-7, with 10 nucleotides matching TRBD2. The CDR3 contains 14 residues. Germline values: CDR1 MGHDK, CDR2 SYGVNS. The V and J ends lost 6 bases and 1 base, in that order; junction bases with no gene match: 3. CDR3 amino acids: CASRGTSESYEQYF. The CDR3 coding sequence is TGTGCCAGCAGGGGGACTAGCGAGTCCTACGAGCAGTACTTC.

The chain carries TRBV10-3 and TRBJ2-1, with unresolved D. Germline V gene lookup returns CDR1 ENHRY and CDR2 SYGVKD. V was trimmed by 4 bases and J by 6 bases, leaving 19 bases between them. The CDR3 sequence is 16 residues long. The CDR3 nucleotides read TGTGCCATCAGTGGCCCGGACGATGGGGTGGTCAATGAGCAGTTCTTC. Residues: CAISGPDDGVVNEQFF.

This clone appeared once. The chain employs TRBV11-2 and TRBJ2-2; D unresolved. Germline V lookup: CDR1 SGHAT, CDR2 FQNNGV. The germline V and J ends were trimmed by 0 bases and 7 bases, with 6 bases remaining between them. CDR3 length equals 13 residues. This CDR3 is CASSLDYSGELFF. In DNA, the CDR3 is TGTGCCAGCAGCTTAGATTATAGCGGGGAGCTGTTTTTT.

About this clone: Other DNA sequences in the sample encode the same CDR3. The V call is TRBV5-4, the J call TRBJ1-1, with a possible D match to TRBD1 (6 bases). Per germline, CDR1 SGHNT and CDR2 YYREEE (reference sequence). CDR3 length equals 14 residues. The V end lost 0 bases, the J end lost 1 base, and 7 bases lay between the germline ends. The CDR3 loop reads CASSLAGANTEAFF. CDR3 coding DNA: TGTGCCAGCAGCTTGGCGGGGGCGAACACTGAAGCTTTCTTT.

The CDR3 nucleotides are TGTGCCAGCAGCGGGGGGGGACATGAGCAGTTCTTC. Residues: CASSGGGHEQFF. The chain employs TRBV2 and TRBJ2-1, with 8 bases that match TRBD2. Losses at the gene ends were 6 bases for V and 8 bases for J; bases not matched to a gene: 3. Germline lookup yields CDR1 SNHLY and CDR2 FYNNEI. The CDR3 runs to 12 residues.

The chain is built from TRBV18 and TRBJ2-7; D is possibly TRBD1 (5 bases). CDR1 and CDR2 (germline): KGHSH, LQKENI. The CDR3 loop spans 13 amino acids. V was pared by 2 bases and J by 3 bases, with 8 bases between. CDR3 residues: CASSPNRLYEQYF. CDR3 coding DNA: TGTGCCAGCTCACCAAACAGGCTCTACGAGCAGTACTTC.

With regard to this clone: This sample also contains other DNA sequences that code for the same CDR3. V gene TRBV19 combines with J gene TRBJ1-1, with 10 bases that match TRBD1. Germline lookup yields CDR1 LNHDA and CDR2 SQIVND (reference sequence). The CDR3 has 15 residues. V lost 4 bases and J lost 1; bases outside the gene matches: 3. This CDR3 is CASSRDRGRNTEAFF. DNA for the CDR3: TGTGCCAGTAGTAGGGACAGGGGACGGAACACTGAAGCTTTCTTT.

The CDR3 reads CASSYRQLYYTF. CDR3 DNA: TGTGCCAGCAGTTACAGACAGTTATACTACACCTTC. The chain combines TRBV6-5 with TRBJ1-2, with D possibly TRBD1 on 5 matching bases. Germline lookup yields CDR1 MNHEY and CDR2 SVGAGI. Deletions cut 2 bases from V and 10 bases from J, with 11 bases between. The CDR3 contains 12 residues.

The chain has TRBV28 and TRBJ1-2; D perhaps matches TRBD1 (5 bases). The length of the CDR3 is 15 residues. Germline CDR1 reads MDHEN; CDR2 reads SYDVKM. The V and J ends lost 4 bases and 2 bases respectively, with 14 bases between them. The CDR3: CASSSGTPRNYGYTF. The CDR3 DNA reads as TGTGCCAGCAGTTCCGGGACGCCACGAAACTATGGCTACACCTTC.

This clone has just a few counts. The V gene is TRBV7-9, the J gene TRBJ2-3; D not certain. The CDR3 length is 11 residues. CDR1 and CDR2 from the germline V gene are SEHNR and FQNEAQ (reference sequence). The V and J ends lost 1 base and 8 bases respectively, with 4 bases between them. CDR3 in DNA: TGTGCCAGCAGCTTAGGGCTTACGCAGTATTTT. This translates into CASSLGLTQYF.

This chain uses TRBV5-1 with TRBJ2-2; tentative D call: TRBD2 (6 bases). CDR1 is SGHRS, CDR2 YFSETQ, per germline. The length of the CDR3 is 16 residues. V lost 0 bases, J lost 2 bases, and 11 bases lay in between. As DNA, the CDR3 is TGCGCCAGCAGCTTGGTCCTCGGGGGAAACACCGGGGAGCTGTTTTTT. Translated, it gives CASSLVLGGNTGELFF.

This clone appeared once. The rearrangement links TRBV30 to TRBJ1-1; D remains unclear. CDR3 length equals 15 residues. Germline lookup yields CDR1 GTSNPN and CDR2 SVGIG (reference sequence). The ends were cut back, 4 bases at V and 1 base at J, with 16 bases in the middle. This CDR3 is CAWILRSASNTEAFF. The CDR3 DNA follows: TGTGCCTGGATTCTAAGGTCGGCCTCGAACACTGAAGCTTTCTTT.

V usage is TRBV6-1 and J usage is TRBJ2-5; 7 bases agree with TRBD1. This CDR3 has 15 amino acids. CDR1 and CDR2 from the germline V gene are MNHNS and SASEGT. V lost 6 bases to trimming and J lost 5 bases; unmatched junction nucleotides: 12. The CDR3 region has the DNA TGTGCCAGCAGGAACTTAGAAGGGGGCGCGGAGACCCAGTACTTC. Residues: CASRNLEGGAETQYF.

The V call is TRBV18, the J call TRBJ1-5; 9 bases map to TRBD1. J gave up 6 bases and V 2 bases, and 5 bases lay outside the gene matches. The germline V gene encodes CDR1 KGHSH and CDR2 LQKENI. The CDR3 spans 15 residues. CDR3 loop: CASSPSTGGTQPQHF. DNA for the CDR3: TGTGCCAGCTCACCATCGACAGGGGGAACTCAGCCCCAGCATTTT.

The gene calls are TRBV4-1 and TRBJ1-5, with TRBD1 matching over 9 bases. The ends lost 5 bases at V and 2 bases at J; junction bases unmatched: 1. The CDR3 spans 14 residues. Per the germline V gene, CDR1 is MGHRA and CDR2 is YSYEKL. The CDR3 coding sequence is TGCGCCAGCAGCAGGGACAGGGGCAATCAGCCCCAGCATTTT. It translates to CASSRDRGNQPQHF.

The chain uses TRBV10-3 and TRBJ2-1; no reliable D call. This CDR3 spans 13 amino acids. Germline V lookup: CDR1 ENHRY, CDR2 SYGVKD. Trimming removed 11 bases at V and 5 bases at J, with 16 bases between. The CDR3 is CAPLPPYNNEQFF. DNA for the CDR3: TGTGCCCCTCTCCCACCCTACAACAATGAGCAGTTCTTC.

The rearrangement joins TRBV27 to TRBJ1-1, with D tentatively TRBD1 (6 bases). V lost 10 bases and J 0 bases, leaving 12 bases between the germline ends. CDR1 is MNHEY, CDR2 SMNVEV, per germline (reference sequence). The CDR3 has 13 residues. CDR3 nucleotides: TGTGCCACTTCGGACAGTGTGAACACTGAAGCTTTCTTT. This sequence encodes CATSDSVNTEAFF.

The chain's CDR3 is CASSSQGLGNYGYTF. The DNA of the CDR3 is TGTGCCAGCTCCTCACAGGGGTTGGGTAACTATGGCTACACCTTC. This chain connects TRBV7-9 to TRBJ1-2, with 7 bases that match TRBD1. This CDR3 region has 15 residues. V gave up 8 bases and J gave up 1 base; unmatched junction bases: 10. Germline V gene sequence: CDR1 SEHNR, CDR2 FQNEAQ (reference sequence).

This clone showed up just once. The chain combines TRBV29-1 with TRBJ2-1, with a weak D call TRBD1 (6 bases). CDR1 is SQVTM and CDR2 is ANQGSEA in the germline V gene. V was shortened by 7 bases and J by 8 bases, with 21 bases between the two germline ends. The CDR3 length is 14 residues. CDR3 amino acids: CSAQRQALQDEQFF. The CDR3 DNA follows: TGCAGCGCCCAAAGACAGGCACTACAGGATGAGCAGTTCTTC.

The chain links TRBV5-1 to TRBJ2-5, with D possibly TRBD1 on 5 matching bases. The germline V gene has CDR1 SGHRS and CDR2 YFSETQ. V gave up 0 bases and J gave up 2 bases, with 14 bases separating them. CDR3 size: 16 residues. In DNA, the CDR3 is TGCGCCAGCAGCTTGGGGCAGGGTCTTGGGCAAGAGACCCAGTACTTC. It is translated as CASSLGQGLGQETQYF.

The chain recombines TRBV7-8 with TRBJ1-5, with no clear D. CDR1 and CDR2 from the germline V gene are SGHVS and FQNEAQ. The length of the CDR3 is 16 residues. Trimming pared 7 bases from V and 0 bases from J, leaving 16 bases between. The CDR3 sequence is CASTLNPGLSNQPQHF. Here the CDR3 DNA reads TGTGCCAGCACCCTAAACCCGGGCCTTAGCAATCAGCCCCAGCATTTT.

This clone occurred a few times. The CDR3: CASSLESRKVYEQYF. CDR3 DNA: TGTGCCAGCAGCTTGGAGTCTAGAAAGGTCTACGAGCAGTACTTC. The chain couples TRBV5-5 to TRBJ2-7; D is ambiguous. Per the germline V gene, CDR1 is SGHKS and CDR2 is YYEKEE (reference sequence). The CDR3 spans 15 residues. Trimming removed 0 bases from V and 3 bases from J, with 13 bases in between.